Following are 21 T cell receptor beta chains from one sample sequenced in a study of T-cell memory formation after mild COVID-19. TCRdb re-called the 5' RACE reads through MiXCR, storing one row per CDR3 protein. The sample includes a few hundred thousand distinct CDR3 sequences, under 20% of them seen just once. Sequenced material: PBMCs or a T cell subset sorted from them (not recorded which). These receptors were taken from a man aged 18 to 35 who had mild COVID-19 (a few samples of this study predate the infection). Cell type and time point are not known.

This clonotype was seen repeatedly, ten times or more. This chain joins TRBV6-2 or TRBV6-3 and TRBJ2-1, with D unclear. The CDR3 is made up of 11 amino acids. Trimming took 2 bases from V and 6 from J, leaving 2 bases between them. CDR1 and CDR2 from the germline V gene are MNHEY and SVGEGT. The CDR3 protein is CASSYTNEQFF. CDR3 in DNA: TGTGCCAGCAGTTACACCAATGAGCAGTTCTTC.

This clonotype was detected only a few times. V and J are TRBV5-6 and TRBJ1-6, with 8 bases that match TRBD1. V lost 0 bases to trimming and J lost 7 bases; unmatched junction nucleotides: 9. This CDR3 comprises 17 residues. Per germline, CDR1 SGHDT and CDR2 YYEEEE. DNA for the CDR3: TGTGCCAGCAGCTTGGCCAGGGGGCGGATAGGGAATTCACCCCTCCACTTT. Amino acid sequence: CASSLARGRIGNSPLHF.

The chain couples TRBV5-1 to TRBJ1-5; maybe TRBD1 (5 bases). The CDR3 is made up of 17 amino acids. Trimming took 0 bases from V and 2 from J, leaving 15 bases between them. Germline-derived CDR1 and CDR2 are SGHRS and YFSETQ. This CDR3 is CASSLGPEGSGNQPQHF. CDR3 bases: TGCGCCAGCAGCTTGGGGCCCGAGGGGTCCGGCAATCAGCCCCAGCATTTT.

The chain recombines TRBV7-2 with TRBJ1-4; the D gene is possibly TRBD1 (5 bases). Deletions cut 3 bases from V and 8 bases from J, with 25 bases between. The CDR3 runs 18 residues. Germline values: CDR1 SGHTA, CDR2 FQGNSA. Here the CDR3 reads CASSLGTEMGPQREKLFF. The CDR3 DNA follows: TGTGCCAGCAGCTTGGGGACTGAGATGGGACCCCAGCGGGAAAAACTGTTTTTT.

This chain joins TRBV5-5 and TRBJ2-2, with 7 nucleotides matching TRBD1. CDR1 and CDR2 from the germline V gene are SGHKS and YYEKEE (reference sequence). The CDR3 extends over 16 amino acids. With 2 bases clipped from V and 6 bases from J, the junction kept 10 bases outside the gene matches. The CDR3 bases are TGTGCCAGCAGCTTAGGGACAGCTTTTTTCCCCGGGGAGCTGTTTTTT. Protein: CASSLGTAFFPGELFF.

This clonotype came up many times. The chain recombines TRBV11-2 with TRBJ2-7, with 12 bases aligning to TRBD2. J lost 4 bases, V lost 6 bases, and 1 base had no gene match. Germline CDR1 SGHAT, CDR2 FQNNGV. CDR3 length: 13 amino acids. Written as DNA, the CDR3 is TGTGCCAGCAGGGGGACTAGCGGGTACGAGCAGTACGTC. This encodes CASRGTSGYEQYV.

The chain has TRBV3-1 and TRBJ1-5; D is ambiguous. The V end was cut by 3 bases, the J end by 2 bases, with 14 bases between. Per the germline V gene, CDR1 is LGHDT and CDR2 is YNNKEL (reference sequence). CDR3 length equals 16 residues. CDR3 nucleotides: TGTGCCAGCAGCCAGGGTTTTGCCGGGGGCAATCAGCCCCAGCATTTT. Its translation: CASSQGFAGGNQPQHF.

A few counts support this clonotype. The chain links TRBV24-1 to TRBJ2-3; no clear D. Trimming cost V 5 bases and J 2 bases, with 10 bases left between them. In germline, CDR1 is KGHDR, CDR2 SFDVKD. The CDR3 has 14 residues. CDR3: CATSAVGPTDTQYF. CDR3 nucleotide sequence: TGTGCCACCAGTGCCGTGGGCCCCACAGATACGCAGTATTTT.

There are a few counts of this clonotype. The chain recombines TRBV5-6 with TRBJ2-7, with no clear D. Looked up from germline, CDR1 is SGHDT and CDR2 is YYEEEE. The ends were cut back, 4 bases at V and 2 bases at J, with 7 bases in the middle. The CDR3 contains 12 residues. CDR3 sequence (DNA): TGTGCCAGCAGCGTTGGGCCCTACGAGCAGTACGTC. Translation gives CASSVGPYEQYV.

The chain combines TRBV29-1 with TRBJ2-5; D not certain. The CDR3 spans 11 residues. Germline CDR1 and CDR2: SQVTM and ANQGSEA. V lost 7 bases and J lost 2, with 8 bases in between. The CDR3 nucleotides read TGCAGCGCCGCAAAACAAGAGACCCAGTACTTC. Encoded protein: CSAAKQETQYF.

This clonotype came up a few times. This sequence joins TRBV11-3 and TRBJ2-1, with D possibly matching TRBD2 (7 bases). This CDR3 has 15 residues. The germline V gene encodes CDR1 SGHNT and CDR2 YENEEA. V was shortened by 4 bases and J by 7 bases, with 17 bases between the two germline ends. The CDR3 spells CASSSPRGGANEQFF. The CDR3 coding sequence is TGTGCCAGCAGCTCCCCGAGGGGGGGGGCGAATGAGCAGTTCTTC.

V usage is TRBV6-2 or TRBV6-3 and J usage is TRBJ1-2; no definite D call. CDR3 length: 14 amino acids. Per the germline V gene, CDR1 is MNHEY and CDR2 is SVGEGT. V shed 6 bases and J shed 6 bases, with 17 bases lying between them. The CDR3 here is CASSSPGQGNGYTF. The CDR3 DNA reads as TGTGCCAGCAGCTCCCCAGGTCAAGGGAATGGCTACACCTTC.

This clonotype was observed a few times. CDR3 in DNA: TGCAGTGCAAGGGGGTTGCGGTTCAGTTATGAGCAGTTCTTC. Protein sequence: CSARGLRFSYEQFF. The V call is TRBV20-1, the J call TRBJ2-1; D perhaps matches TRBD1 (6 bases). From germline, CDR1 is DFQATT and CDR2 SNEGSKA (reference sequence). V was clipped by 6 bases and J by 8 bases, with 20 bases between them. The CDR3 is 14 amino acids.

The rearrangement uses TRBV9 and TRBJ2-5, with 13 nucleotides matching TRBD2. J gave up 5 bases and V 3 bases, and 1 base lay outside the gene matches. This CDR3 is 14 amino acids long. The V gene's germline CDR1 is SGDLS and CDR2 YYNGEE. The CDR3 sequence is CASSGTSGGETQYF. DNA for the CDR3: TGTGCCAGCAGCGGGACTAGCGGGGGTGAGACCCAGTACTTC.

The chain uses TRBV28 and TRBJ1-1; no clear D. The germline gives CDR1 MDHEN, CDR2 SYDVKM. The CDR3 is 15 amino acids. Trimming removed 4 bases at V and 1 base at J, with 13 bases between. CDR3 loop: CASSSTADGNTEAFF. Written as DNA, the CDR3 is TGTGCCAGCAGTTCCACCGCCGACGGGAACACTGAAGCTTTCTTT.

This clonotype occurred a few times. The CDR3 DNA follows: TGTGCCAGCAGCTTAGCGTATTGGGGGGGCCGAGAGACCCAGTACTTC. Protein sequence: CASSLAYWGGRETQYF. The chain employs TRBV7-2 and TRBJ2-5; D may be TRBD2 (7 bases). The length of the CDR3 is 16 residues. Germline CDR1 reads SGHTA; CDR2 reads FQGNSA. Trimming cost V 0 bases and J 4 bases, with 15 bases left between them. Looking up the rest from reference TRBV7-2 and TRBJ2-5 gives the full variable domain: GAGVSQSPSNKVTEKGKDVELRCDPISGHTALYWYRQSLGQGLEFLIYFQGNSAPDKSGLPSDRFSAERTGGSVSTLTIQRTQQEDSAVYLCASSLAYWGGRETQYFGPGTRLLVL.

This clonotype has just a few counts. The J gene is TRBJ2-3, the V gene TRBV5-1, with a weak D call TRBD2 (7 bases). Trimming took off 5 bases at V and 4 bases at J, with 20 bases between the two ends. Germline V gene data show CDR1 as SGHRS and CDR2 as YFSETQ. The CDR3 is 16 residues long. CDR3 bases: TGCGCCAGCAGTCAACGAATCAGGGAGGGGGCAGATACGCAGTATTTT. Its protein product is CASSQRIREGADTQYF.

CDR3 nucleotides: TGTGCCAGCAGCTTGACGACCCCAGATACGCAGTATTTT. This translates into CASSLTTPDTQYF. V is TRBV7-2 and J is TRBJ2-3; D call uncertain. Trimming pared 3 bases from V and 4 bases from J, leaving 8 bases between. Per the germline V gene, CDR1 is SGHTA and CDR2 is FQGNSA. There are 13 residues in the CDR3.

This chain connects TRBV7-2 to TRBJ2-7; a weak D match, TRBD2 (5 bases). The CDR3 sequence is 14 residues long. Germline V gene lookup returns CDR1 SGHTA and CDR2 FQGNSA. Trimming shortened V by 1 base and J by 3 bases, and 10 bases separated the two germline ends. The CDR3 reads CASSLVDWDYEQYV. The CDR3, as DNA: TGTGCCAGCAGCTTAGTGGACTGGGACTACGAGCAGTACGTC.

This clonotype was seen many times. The J gene is TRBJ1-2, the V gene TRBV4-1; TRBD1 aligns across 8 bases. Germline V gene lookup returns CDR1 MGHRA and CDR2 YSYEKL. J was trimmed by 4 bases and V by 6 bases; bases with no gene match: 19. The CDR3 length is 18 residues. The CDR3 sequence is CASRAGVWDRFSSYGYTF. In DNA form, the CDR3 reads TGCGCCAGCAGGGCAGGAGTCTGGGACAGGTTCTCGAGCTATGGCTACACCTTC.

This clonotype turned up a few times. The chain links TRBV20-1 to TRBJ2-7; 8 bases are a match to TRBD2. Germline loops: CDR1 DFQATT, CDR2 SNEGSKA (reference sequence). There are 16 residues in the CDR3. Unmatched junction bases numbered 11, after V lost 1 base and J lost 3 bases. The CDR3: CSARVRAGAGSYEQYF. The CDR3 DNA reads as TGCAGTGCTAGAGTGCGAGCGGGGGCGGGGAGCTACGAGCAGTACTTC.